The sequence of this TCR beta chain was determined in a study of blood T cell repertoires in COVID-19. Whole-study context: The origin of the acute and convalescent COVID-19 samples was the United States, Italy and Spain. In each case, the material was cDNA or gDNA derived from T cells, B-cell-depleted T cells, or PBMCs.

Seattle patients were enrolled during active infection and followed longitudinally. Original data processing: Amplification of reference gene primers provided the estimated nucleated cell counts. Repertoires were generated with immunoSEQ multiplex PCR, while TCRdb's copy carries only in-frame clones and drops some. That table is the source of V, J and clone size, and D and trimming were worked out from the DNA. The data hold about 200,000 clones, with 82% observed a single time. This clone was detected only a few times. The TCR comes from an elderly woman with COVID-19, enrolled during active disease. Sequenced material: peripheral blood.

This CDR3 reads CASSLGTGQGHGYTF. DNA of the CDR3: TGCGCCAGCAGCTTGGGGACAGGCCAGGGTCACGGCTACACCTTC. The rearrangement links TRBV5-1 to TRBJ1-2, with 7 bases aligning to TRBD1. The V segment lost 0 bases and the J segment 8 bases; nucleotides outside the gene matches: 10. Germline CDR1 reads SGHRS; CDR2 reads YFSETQ. CDR3 length equals 15 residues.